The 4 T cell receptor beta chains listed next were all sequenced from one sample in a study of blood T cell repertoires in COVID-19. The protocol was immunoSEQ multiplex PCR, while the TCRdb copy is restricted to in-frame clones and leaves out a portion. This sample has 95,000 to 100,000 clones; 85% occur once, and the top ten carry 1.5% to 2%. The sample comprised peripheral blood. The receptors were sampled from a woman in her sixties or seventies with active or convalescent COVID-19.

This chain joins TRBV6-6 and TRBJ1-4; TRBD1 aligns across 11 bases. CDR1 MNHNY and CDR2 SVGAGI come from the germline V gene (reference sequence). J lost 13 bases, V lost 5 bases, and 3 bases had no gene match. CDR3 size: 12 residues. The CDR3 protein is CASSPGQGALFF. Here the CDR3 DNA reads TGTGCCAGCAGTCCCGGACAGGGGGCACTGTTTTTT.

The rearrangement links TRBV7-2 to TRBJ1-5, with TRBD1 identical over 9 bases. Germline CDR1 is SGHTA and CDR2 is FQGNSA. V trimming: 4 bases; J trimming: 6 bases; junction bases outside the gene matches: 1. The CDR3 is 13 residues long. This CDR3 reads CASSWTGVQPQHF. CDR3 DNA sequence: TGTGCCAGCAGCTGGACAGGGGTTCAGCCCCAGCATTTT. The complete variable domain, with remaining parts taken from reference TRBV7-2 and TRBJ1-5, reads GAGVSQSPSNKVTEKGKDVELRCDPISGHTALYWYRQSLGQGLEFLIYFQGNSAPDKSGLPSDRFSAERTGGSVSTLTIQRTQQEDSAVYLCASSWTGVQPQHFGDGTRLSIL.

Here the CDR3 DNA reads TGTGCCAGCAGCCAAAGTTTCGGGACAGCTATCCTCGAGCAGTACTTC. Its translation is CASSQSFGTAILEQYF. This chain connects TRBV3-1 (or the pseudogene TRBV3-2) to TRBJ2-7; 7 nucleotides agree with TRBD1. V dropped 2 bases and J dropped 6; count of bases not matched to a gene: 13. The CDR3 is 16 amino acids. Germline V gives CDR1 LGHDT, CDR2 YNNKEL (reference sequence).

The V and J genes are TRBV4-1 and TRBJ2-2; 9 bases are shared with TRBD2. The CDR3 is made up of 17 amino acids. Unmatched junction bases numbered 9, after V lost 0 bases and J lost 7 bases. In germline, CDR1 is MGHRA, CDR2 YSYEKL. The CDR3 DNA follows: TGCGCCAGCAGCCAAGATGGGCTAGCGGGATGGGGCGGGGAGCTGTTTTTT. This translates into CASSQDGLAGWGGELFF.